This T cell receptor beta chain was recorded in a study of T cells expressing NK-cell markers. About the study: Seven HCMV-seropositive donors and one seronegative donor made up the eight sequenced donors. Broader study findings: For four donors, these clonotypes were likewise the leading ones in the CD3+CD56-NKG2C+ fraction.

The germline CDR1 and CDR2 sequences are SNHLY and FYNNEI. This CDR3 comprises 15 residues. A word on this clonotype: Antigen unknown.

One entry per CDR3 protein, without DNA, is what TCRdb gives after re-calling the 5' RACE reads. The table lists around 380,000 distinct CDR3 sequences. The chain links TRBV2 to TRBJ2-1; absent DNA, TCRdb's TRBD1 call cannot be checked. The specimen was blood T cells: a sorted CD56 or NKG2C T cell subset, CD4+ or CD8+ T cells, or bulk PBMC T cells (not recorded which). This TCR was recovered from a woman in her fifties or sixties in good health. Here the CDR3 reads CASKEVATLMNEQFF.